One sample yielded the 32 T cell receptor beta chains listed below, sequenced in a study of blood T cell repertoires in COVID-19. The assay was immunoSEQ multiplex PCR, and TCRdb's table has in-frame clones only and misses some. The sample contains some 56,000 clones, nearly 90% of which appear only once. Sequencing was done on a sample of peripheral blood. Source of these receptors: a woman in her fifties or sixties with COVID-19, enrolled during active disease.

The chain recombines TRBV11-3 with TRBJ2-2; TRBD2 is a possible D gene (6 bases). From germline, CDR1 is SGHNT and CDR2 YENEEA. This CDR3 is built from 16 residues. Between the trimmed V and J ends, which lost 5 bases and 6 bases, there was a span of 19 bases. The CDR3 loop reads CASSRGWRDGSGELFF. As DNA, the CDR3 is TGTGCCAGCAGCCGCGGCTGGAGGGACGGCTCCGGGGAGCTGTTTTTT. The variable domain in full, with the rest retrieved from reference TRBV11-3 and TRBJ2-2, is EAGVVQSPRYKIIEKKQPVAFWCNPISGHNTLYWYLQNLGQGPELLIRYENEEAVDDSQLPKDRFSAERLKGVDSTLKIQPAELGDSAVYLCASSRGWRDGSGELFFGEGSRLTVL.

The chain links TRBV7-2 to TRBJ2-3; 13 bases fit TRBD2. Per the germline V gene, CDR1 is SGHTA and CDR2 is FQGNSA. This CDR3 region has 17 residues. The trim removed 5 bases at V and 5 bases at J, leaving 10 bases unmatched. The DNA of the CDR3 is TGTGCCAGCAGCCCTGGGACTAGCGGGGACCCCATAGATACGCAGTATTTT. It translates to CASSPGTSGDPIDTQYF.

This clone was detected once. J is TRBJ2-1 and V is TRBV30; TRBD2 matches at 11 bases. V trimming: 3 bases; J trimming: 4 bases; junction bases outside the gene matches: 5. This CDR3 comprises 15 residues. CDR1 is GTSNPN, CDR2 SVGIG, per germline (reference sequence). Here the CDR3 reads CAWRKLAGDYNEQFF. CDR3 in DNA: TGTGCCTGGAGGAAACTAGCGGGAGATTACAATGAGCAGTTCTTC. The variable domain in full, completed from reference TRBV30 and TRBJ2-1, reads SQTIHQWPATLVQPVGSPLSLECTVEGTSNPNLYWYRQAAGRGLQLLFYSVGIGQISSEVPQNLSASRPQDRQFILSSKKLLLSDSGFYLCAWRKLAGDYNEQFFGPGTRLTVL.

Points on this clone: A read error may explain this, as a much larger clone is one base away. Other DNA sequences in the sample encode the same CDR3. The DNA of the CDR3 is TGTGCCAGCAGTTCCTTACAGGGAGCTCGTGACACTGAAGCTTTCTTT. Amino acid sequence: CASSSLQGARDTEAFF. The rearrangement joins TRBV27 to TRBJ1-1, with D perhaps matching TRBD1 (6 bases). Per the germline V gene, CDR1 is MNHEY and CDR2 is SMNVEV (reference sequence). The CDR3 loop spans 16 amino acids. Trimming cost V 4 bases and J 3 bases, with 18 bases left between them.

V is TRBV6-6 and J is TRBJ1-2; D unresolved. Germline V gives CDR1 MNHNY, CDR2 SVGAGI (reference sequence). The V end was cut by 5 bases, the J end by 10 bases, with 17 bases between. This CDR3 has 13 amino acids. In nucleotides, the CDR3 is TGTGCCAGCAGTCCCGACATGAATTCTAACTACACCTTC. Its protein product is CASSPDMNSNYTF.

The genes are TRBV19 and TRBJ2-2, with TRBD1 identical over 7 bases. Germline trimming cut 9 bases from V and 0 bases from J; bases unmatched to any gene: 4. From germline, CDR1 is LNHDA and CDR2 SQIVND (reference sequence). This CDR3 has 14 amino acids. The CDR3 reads CASRGQTNTGELFF. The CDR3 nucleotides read TGTGCCAGCCGGGGACAGACGAACACCGGGGAGCTGTTTTTT. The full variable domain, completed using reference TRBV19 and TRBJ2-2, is DGGITQSPKYLFRKEGQNVTLSCEQNLNHDAMYWYRQDPGQGLRLIYYSQIVNDFQKGDIAEGYSVSREKKESFPLTVTSAQKNPTAFYLCASRGQTNTGELFFGEGSRLTVL.

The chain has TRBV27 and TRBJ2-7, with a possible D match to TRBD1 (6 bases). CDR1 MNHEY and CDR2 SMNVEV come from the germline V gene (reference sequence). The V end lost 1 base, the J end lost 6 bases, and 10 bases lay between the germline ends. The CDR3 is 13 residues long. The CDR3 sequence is CASSLYRELEQYF. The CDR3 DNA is TGTGCCAGCAGTTTATACAGGGAACTCGAGCAGTACTTC.

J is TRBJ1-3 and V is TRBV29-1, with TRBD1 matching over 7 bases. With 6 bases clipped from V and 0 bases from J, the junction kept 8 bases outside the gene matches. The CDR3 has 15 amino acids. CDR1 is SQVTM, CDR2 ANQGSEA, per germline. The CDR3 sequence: CSVNPRGTSGNTIYF. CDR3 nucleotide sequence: TGCAGCGTCAACCCCAGGGGGACCTCTGGAAACACCATATATTTT.

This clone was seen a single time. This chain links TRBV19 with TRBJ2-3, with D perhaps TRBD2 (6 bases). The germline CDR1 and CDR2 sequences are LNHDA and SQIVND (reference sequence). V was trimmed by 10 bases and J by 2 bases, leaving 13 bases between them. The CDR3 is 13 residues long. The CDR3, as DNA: TGTGCCACCGGGGACTTTTACACAGATACGCAGTATTTT. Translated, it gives CATGDFYTDTQYF.

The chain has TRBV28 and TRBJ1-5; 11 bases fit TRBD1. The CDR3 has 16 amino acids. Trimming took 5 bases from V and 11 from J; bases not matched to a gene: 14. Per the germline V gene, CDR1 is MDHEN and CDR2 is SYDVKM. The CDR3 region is CASSIGTGGGVEAQHF. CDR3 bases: TGTGCCAGCAGTATAGGGACAGGGGGAGGGGTAGAGGCCCAGCATTTT.

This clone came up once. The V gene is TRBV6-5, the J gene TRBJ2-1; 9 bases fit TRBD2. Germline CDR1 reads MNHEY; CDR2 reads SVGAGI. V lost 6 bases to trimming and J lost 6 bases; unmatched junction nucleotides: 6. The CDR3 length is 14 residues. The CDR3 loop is CASSVAGGANEQFF. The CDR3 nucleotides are TGTGCCAGCAGCGTTGCGGGGGGGGCCAATGAGCAGTTCTTC.

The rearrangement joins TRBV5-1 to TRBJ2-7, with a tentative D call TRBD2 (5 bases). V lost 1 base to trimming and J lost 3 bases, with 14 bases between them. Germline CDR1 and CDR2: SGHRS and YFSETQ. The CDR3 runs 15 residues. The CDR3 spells CASSLNTGTIYEQYF. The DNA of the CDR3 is TGCGCCAGCAGCTTGAATACGGGAACCATCTACGAGCAGTACTTC.

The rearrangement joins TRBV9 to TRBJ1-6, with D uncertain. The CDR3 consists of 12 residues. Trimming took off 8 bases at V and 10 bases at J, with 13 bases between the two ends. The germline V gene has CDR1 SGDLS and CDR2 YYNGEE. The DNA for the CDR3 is TGTGCCAGTTCGGAAGGCGGCTCACCCCTCCACTTT. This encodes CASSEGGSPLHF.

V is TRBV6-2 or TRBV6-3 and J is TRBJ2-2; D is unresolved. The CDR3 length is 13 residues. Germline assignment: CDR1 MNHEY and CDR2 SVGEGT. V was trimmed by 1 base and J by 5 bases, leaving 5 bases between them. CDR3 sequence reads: CASSYWLTGELFF. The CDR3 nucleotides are TGTGCCAGCAGTTACTGGCTTACCGGGGAGCTGTTTTTT.

The CDR3 protein is CASSSVTDSPLHF. In DNA form, the CDR3 reads TGCGCCAGCAGCTCCGTTACTGATTCACCCCTCCACTTT. The gene calls are TRBV5-1 and TRBJ1-6, with D hard to call. V dropped 3 bases and J dropped 8 bases, with 9 bases sitting between them. The V gene's germline CDR1 is SGHRS and CDR2 YFSETQ. CDR3 size: 13 residues.

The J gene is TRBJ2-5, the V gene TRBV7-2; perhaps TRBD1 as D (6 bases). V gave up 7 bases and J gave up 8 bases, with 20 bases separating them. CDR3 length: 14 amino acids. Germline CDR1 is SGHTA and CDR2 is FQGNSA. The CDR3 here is CASTPSGTQGTQYF. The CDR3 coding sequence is TGTGCCAGCACCCCTTCGGGCACACAGGGAACCCAGTACTTC.

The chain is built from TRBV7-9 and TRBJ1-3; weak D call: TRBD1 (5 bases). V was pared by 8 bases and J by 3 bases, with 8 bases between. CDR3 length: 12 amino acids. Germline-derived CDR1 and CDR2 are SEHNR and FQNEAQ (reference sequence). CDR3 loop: CASVRDGNTIYF. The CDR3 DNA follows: TGTGCCAGCGTCAGGGATGGAAACACCATATATTTT.

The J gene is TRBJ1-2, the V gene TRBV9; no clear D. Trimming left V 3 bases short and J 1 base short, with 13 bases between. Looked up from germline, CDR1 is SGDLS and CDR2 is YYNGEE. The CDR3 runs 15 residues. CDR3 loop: CASSGVSEGNYGYTF. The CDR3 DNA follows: TGTGCCAGCAGCGGGGTTTCAGAGGGTAACTATGGCTACACCTTC. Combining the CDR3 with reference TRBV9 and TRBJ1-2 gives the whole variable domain DSGVTQTPKHLITATGQRVTLRCSPRSGDLSVYWYQQSLDQGLQFLIQYYNGEERAKGNILERFSAQQFPDLHSELNLSSLELGDSALYFCASSGVSEGNYGYTFGSGTRLTVV.

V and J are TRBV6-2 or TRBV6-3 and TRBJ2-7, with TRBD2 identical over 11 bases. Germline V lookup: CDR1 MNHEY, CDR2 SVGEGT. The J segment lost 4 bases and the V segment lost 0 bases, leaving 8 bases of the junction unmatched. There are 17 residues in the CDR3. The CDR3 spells CASSYSKLAGVLYEQYF. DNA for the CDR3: TGTGCCAGCAGTTACTCGAAACTAGCGGGAGTTTTATACGAGCAGTACTTC.

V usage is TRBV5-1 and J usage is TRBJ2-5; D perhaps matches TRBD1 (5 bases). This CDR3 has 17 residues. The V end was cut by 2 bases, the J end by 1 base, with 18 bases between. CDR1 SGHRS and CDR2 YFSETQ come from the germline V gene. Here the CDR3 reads CASSFSPGSGLQETQYF. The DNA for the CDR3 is TGCGCCAGCAGCTTTTCCCCCGGGTCAGGGCTCCAAGAGACCCAGTACTTC.

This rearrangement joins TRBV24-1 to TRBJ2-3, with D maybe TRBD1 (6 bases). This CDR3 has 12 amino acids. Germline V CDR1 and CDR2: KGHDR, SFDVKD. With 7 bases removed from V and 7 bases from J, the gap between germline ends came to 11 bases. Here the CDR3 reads CATSRGGYTQYF. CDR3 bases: TGTGCCACCAGCCGTGGGGGCTATACGCAGTATTTT.

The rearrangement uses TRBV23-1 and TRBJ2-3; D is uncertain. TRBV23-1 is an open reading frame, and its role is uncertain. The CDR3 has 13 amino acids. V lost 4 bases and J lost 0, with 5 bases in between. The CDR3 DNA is TGCGCCAGCAGTCGGGCCAGCACAGATACGCAGTATTTT. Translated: CASSRASTDTQYF.

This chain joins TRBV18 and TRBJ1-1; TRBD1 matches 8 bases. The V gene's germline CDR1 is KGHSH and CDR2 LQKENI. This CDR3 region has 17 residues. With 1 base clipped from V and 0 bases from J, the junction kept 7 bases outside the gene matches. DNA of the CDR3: TGTGCCAGCTCACCACGGGCAGGGGGCCAACTGAACACTGAAGCTTTCTTT. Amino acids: CASSPRAGGQLNTEAFF.

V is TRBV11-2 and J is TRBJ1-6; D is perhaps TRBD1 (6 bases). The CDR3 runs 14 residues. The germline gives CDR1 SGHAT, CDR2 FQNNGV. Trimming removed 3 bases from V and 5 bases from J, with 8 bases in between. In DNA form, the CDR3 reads TGTGCCAGCAGCTTGACAGGAGATAATTCACCCCTCCACTTT. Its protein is CASSLTGDNSPLHF.

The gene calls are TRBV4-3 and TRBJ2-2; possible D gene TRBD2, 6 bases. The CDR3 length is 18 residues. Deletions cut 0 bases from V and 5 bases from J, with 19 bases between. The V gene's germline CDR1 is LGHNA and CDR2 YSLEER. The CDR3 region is CASSQDWRDPEWTGELFF. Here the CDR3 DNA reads TGCGCCAGCAGCCAAGACTGGAGGGATCCGGAGTGGACCGGGGAGCTGTTTTTT.

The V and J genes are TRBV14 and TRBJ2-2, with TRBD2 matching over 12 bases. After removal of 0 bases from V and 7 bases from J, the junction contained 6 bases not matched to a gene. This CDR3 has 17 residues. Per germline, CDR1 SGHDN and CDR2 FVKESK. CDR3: CASSQDPSGRANGELFF. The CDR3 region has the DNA TGTGCCAGCAGCCAAGATCCTAGCGGGAGGGCCAACGGGGAGCTGTTTTTT.

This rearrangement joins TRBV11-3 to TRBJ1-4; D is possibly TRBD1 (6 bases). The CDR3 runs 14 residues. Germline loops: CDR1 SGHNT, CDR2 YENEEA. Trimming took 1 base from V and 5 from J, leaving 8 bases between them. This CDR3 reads CASSLGTANEKLFF. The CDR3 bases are TGTGCCAGCAGCTTAGGGACAGCGAATGAAAAACTGTTTTTT.

CDR3 nucleotides: TGTGCCAGCAGCCTTGCCGGGGGGGGTAAAGAAGGAAATGAGCAGTTCTTC. It encodes CASSLAGGGKEGNEQFF. The chain joins TRBV3-1 (or the pseudogene TRBV3-2) to TRBJ2-1, with 8 bases lining up with TRBD2. The CDR3 runs 17 residues. Germline trimming cut 4 bases from V and 7 bases from J; bases unmatched to any gene: 15. Germline V CDR1 and CDR2: LGHDT, YNNKEL (reference sequence).

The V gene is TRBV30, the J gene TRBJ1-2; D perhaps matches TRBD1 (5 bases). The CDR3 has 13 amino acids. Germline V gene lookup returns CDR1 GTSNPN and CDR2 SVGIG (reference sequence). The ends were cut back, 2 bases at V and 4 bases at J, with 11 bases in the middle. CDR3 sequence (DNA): TGTGCCTGGAGTTTGGGGGGGACCTATGGCTACACCTTC. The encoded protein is CAWSLGGTYGYTF.

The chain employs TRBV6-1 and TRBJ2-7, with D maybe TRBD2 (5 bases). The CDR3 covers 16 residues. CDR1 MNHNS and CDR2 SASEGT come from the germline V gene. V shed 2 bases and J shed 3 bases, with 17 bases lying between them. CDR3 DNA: TGTGCCAGCAGTGAATTGGGTTTCGCGGGCAGCTACGAGCAGTACTTC. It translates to CASSELGFAGSYEQYF.

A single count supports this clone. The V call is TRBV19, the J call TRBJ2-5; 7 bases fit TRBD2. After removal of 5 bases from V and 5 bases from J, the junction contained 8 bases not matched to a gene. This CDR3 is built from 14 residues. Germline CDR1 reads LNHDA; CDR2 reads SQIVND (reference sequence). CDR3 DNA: TGTGCCAGTAGTTACGGACTAGGGGAGGAGACCCAGTACTTC. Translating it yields CASSYGLGEETQYF.

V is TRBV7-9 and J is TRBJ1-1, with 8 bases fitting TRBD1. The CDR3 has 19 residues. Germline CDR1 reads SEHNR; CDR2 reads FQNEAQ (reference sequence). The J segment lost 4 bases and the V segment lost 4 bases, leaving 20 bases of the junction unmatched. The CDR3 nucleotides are TGTGCCAGCAGCTCTCCATCGGACAGGGTAGAGGGTCCCCCCACTGAAGCTTTCTTT. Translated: CASSSPSDRVEGPPTEAFF.